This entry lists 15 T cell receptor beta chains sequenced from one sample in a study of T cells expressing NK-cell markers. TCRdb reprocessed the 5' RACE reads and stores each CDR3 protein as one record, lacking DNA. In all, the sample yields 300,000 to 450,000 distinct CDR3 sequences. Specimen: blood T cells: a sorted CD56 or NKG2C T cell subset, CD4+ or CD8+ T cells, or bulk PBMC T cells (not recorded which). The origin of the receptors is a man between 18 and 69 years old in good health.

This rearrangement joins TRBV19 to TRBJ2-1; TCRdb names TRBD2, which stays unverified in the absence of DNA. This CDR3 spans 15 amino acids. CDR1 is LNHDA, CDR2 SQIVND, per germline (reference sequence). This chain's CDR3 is CASSTGTSGAYEQFF.

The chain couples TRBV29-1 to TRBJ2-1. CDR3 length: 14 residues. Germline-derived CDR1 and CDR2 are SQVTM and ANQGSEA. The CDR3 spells CSVVLGLASNEQFF.

CDR3 residues: CASSFMDRGQGYTF. The rearrangement joins TRBV7-2 to TRBJ1-2; TCRdb's D gene call, TRBD1, goes unchecked for lack of DNA. This CDR3 region has 14 residues. CDR1 and CDR2 from the germline V gene are SGHTA and FQGNSA.

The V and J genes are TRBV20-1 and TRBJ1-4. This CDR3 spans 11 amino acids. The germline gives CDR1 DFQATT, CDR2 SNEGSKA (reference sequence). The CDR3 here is CSAAGGEKLFF.

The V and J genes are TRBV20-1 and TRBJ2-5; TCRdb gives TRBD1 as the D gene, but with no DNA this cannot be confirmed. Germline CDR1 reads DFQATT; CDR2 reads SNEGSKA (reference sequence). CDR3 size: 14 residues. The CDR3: CSANPDNRQETQYF.

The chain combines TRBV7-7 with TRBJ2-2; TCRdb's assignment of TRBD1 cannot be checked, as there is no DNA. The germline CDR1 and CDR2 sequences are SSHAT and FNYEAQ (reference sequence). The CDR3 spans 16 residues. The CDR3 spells CASSPSGGRNTGELFF.

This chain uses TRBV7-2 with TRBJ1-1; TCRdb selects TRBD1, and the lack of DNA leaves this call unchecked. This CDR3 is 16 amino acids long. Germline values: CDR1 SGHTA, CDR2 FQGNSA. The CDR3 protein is CASSQDRVRGNTEAFF. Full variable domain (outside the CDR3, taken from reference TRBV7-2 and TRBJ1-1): GAGVSQSPSNKVTEKGKDVELRCDPISGHTALYWYRQSLGQGLEFLIYFQGNSAPDKSGLPSDRFSAERTGGSVSTLTIQRTQQEDSAVYLCASSQDRVRGNTEAFFGQGTRLTVV.

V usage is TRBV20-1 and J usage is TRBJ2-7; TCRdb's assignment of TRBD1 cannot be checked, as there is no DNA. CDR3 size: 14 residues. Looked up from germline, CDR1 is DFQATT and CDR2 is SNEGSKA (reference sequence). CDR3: CSANQGHLSYEQYF.

The CDR3 reads CASSSTGQSEQFF. The chain joins TRBV6-5 to TRBJ2-1; lacking DNA, the TRBD1 call made by TCRdb goes unchecked. This CDR3 contains 13 residues. CDR1 is MNHEY, CDR2 SVGAGI, per germline.

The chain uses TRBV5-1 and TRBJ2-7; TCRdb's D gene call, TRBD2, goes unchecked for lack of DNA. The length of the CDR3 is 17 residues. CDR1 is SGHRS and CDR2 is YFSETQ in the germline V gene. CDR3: CASSISAGTSGGYEQYF.

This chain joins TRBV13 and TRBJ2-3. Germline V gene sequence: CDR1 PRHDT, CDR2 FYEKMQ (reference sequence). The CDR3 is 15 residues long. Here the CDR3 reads CASSSHLTSTDTQYF. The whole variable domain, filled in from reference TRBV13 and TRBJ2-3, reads AAGVIQSPRHLIKEKRETATLKCYPIPRHDTVYWYQQGPGQDPQFLISFYEKMQSDKGSIPDRFSAQQFSDYHSELNMSSLELGDSALYFCASSSHLTSTDTQYFGPGTRLTVL.

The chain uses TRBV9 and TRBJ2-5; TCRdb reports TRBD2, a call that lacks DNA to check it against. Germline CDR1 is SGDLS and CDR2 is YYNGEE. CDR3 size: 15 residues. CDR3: CASTPGGFDQETQYF.

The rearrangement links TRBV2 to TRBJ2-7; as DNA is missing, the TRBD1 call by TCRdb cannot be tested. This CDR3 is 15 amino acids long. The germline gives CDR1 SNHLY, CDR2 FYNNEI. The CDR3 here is CASSARPGTVGEQYF.

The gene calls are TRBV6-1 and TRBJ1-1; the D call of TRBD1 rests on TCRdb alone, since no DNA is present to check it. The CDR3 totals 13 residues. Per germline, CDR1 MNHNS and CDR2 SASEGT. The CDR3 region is CASSRITGGEAFF.

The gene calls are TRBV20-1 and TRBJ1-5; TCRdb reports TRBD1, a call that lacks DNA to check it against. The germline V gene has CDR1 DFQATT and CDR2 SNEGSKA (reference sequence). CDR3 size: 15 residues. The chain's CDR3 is CSAKGGPGVDQPQHF.